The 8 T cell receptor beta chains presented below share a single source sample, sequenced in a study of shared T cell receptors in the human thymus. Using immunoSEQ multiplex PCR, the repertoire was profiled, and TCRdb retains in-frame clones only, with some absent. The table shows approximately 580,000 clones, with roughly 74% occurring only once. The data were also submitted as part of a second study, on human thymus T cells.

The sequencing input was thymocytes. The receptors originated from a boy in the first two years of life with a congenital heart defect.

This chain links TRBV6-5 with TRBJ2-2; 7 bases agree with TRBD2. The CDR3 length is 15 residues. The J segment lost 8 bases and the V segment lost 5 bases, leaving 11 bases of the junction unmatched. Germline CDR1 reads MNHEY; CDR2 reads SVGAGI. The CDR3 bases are TGTGCCAGCAGTCCCCCGGGTAGCGGGTTGGGGGAGCTGTTTTTT. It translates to CASSPPGSGLGELFF.

CDR3 nucleotide sequence: TGTGCCAGTAGTCAAGAGGGACAGGGCGGCACAATTTTTCATGAGCAGTTCTTC. It encodes CASSQEGQGGTIFHEQFF. The chain employs TRBV19 and TRBJ2-1; 9 bases are shared with TRBD1. Germline V gene sequence: CDR1 LNHDA, CDR2 SQIVND (reference sequence). CDR3 length: 18 amino acids. V lost 5 bases and J lost 8; bases outside the gene matches: 19.

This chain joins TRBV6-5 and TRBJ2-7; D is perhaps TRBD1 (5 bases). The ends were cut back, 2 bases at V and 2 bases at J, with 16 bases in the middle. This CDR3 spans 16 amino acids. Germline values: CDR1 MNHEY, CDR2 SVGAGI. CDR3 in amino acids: CASSYGYKDIPYEQYF. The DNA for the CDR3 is TGTGCCAGCAGTTACGGCTACAAGGACATCCCCTACGAGCAGTACTTC.

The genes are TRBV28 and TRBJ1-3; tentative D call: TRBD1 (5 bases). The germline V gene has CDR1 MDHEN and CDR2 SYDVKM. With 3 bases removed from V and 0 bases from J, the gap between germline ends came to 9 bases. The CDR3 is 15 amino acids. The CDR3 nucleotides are TGTGCCAGCAGTTTTTCACAGGCCTCTGGAAACACCATATATTTT. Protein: CASSFSQASGNTIYF.

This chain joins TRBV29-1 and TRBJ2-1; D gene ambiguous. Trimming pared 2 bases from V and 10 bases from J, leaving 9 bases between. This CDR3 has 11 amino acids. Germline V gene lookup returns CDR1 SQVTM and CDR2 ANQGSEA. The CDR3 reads CSVEKSVEQFF. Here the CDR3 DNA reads TGCAGCGTTGAAAAGTCGGTGGAGCAGTTCTTC.

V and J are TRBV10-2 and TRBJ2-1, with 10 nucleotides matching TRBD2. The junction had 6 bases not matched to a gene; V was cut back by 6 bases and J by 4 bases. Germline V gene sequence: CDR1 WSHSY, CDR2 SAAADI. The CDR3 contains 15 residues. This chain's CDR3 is CASRNGLAEYNEQFF. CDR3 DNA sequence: TGCGCCAGCAGGAACGGACTAGCGGAGTACAATGAGCAGTTCTTC.

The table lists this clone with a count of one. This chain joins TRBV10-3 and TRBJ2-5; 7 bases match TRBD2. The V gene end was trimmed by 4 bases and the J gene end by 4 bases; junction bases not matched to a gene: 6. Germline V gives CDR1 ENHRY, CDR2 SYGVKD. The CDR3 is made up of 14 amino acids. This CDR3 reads CAISVGPGGETQYF. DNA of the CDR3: TGTGCCATCAGTGTAGGGCCGGGAGGAGAGACCCAGTACTTC.

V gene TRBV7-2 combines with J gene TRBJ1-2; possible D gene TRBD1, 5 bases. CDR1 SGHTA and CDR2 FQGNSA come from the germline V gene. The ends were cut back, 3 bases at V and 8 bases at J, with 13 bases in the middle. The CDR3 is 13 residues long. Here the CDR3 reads CASSLTDPEGYTF. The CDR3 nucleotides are TGTGCCAGCAGCTTGACAGACCCTGAAGGCTACACCTTC.